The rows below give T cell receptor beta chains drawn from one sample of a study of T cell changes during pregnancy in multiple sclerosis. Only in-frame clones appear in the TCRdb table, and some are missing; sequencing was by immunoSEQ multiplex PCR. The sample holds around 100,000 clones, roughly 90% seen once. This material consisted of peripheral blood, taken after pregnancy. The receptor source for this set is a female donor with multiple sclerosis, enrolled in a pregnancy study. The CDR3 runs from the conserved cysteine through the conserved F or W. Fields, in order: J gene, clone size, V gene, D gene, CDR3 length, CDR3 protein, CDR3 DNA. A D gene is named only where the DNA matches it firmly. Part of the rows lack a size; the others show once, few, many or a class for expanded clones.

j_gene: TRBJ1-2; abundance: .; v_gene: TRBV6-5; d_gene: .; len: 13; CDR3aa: CASSSRQNYGYTF; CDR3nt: TGTGCCAGCAGTAGTCGCCAGAACTATGGCTACACCTTC
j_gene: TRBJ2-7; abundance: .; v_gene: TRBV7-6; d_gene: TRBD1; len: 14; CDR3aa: CASSTRTGKYEQYF; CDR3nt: TGTGCCAGCAGCACCCGGACAGGGAAGTACGAGCAGTACTTC
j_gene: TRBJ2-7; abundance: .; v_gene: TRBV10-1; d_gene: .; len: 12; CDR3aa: CADPAGGYEQYF; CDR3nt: TGCGCCGACCCGGCCGGGGGCTACGAGCAGTACTTC
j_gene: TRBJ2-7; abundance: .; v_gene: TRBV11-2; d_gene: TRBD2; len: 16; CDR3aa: CASSLGPAGGPYEQYF; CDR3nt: TGTGCCAGCAGCTTAGGCCCAGCGGGGGGGCCTTACGAGCAGTACTTC
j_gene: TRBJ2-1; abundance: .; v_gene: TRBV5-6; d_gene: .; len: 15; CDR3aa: CASSLDRSSYNEQFF; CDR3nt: TGTGCCAGCAGCTTGGACCGGAGCTCCTACAATGAGCAGTTCTTC
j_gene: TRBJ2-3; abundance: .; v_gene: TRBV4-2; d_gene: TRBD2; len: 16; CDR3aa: CASSQGLAGGVDTQYF; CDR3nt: TGTGCCAGCAGCCAAGGACTAGCGGGGGGAGTAGATACGCAGTATTTT
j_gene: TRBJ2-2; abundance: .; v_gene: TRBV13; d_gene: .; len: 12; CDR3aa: CASSPTRRELFF; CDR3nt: TGTGCCAGCAGCCCTACTCGCAGGGAGCTGTTTTTT
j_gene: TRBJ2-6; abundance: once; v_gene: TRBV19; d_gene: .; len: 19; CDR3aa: CASRIRDNKALSGANVLTF; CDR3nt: TGTGCCAGTAGAATCCGGGACAACAAGGCTCTCTCTGGGGCCAACGTCCTGACTTTC
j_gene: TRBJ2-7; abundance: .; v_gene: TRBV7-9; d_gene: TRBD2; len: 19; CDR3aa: CASSLTGGAGQTSAYEQYF; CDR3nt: TGTGCCAGCAGCTTAACTGGGGGGGCAGGGCAGACTAGCGCCTACGAGCAGTACTTC
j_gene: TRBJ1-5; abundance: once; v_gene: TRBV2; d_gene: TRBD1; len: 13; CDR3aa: CASKGTANQPQHF; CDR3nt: TGTGCCAGCAAAGGGACAGCTAATCAGCCCCAGCATTTT
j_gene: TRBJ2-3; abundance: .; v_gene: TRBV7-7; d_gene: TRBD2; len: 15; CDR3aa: CASSPTSAYTDTQYF; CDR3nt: TGTGCTAGCAGCCCCACTAGCGCCTACACAGATACGCAGTATTTT
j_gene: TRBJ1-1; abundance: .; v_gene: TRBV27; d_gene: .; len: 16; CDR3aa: CASSFNPGSPNTEAFF; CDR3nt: TGTGCCAGCAGTTTTAACCCGGGGTCGCCGAACACTGAAGCTTTCTTT
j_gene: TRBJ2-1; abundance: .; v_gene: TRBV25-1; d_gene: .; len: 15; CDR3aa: CASSEYEGENNEQFF; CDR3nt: TGTGCCAGCAGTGAATACGAGGGAGAGAACAATGAGCAGTTCTTC
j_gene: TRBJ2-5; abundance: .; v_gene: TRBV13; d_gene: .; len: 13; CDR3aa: CASSLPGFQTQYF; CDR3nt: TGTGCCAGCAGCTTACCCGGGTTTCAGACCCAGTACTTC
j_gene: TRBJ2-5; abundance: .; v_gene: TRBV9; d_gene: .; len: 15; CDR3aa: CASSVGGALQETQYF; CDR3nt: TGTGCCAGCAGCGTAGGCGGGGCCTTACAAGAGACCCAGTACTTC
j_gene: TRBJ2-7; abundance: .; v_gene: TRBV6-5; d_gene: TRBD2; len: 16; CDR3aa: CASSYRTSGGPYEQYF; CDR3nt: TGTGCCAGCAGTTACAGGACTAGCGGGGGCCCCTACGAGCAGTACTTC
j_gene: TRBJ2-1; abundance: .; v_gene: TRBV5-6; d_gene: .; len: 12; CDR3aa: CATHAPNNEQFF; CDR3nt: TGTGCCACCCACGCACCTAACAATGAGCAGTTCTTC
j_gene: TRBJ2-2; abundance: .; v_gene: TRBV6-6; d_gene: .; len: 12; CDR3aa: CASRAGIGELFF; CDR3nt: TGTGCCAGCAGGGCAGGGATCGGGGAGCTGTTTTTT
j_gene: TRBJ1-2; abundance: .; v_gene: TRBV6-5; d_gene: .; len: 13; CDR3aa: CASTKHGGYGYTF; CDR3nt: TGTGCCAGCACTAAACACGGAGGCTATGGCTACACCTTC
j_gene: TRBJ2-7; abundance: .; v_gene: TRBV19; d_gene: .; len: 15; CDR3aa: CASSITSAGTYEQYF; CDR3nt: TGTGCCAGTAGTATAACTTCGGCAGGGACCTACGAGCAGTACTTC
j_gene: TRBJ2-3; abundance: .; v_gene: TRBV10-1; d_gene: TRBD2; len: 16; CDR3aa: CASSELAGTSTDTQYF; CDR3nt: TGCGCCAGCAGTGAATTAGCGGGGACTAGCACAGATACGCAGTATTTT
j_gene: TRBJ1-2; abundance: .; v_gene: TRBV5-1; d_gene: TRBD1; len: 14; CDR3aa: CASSHGDRGGGYTF; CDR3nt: TGCGCCAGCAGCCACGGGGACAGGGGTGGTGGCTACACCTTC
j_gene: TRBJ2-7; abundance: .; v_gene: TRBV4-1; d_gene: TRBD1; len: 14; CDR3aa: CASSHDGQGYEQYF; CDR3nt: TGCGCCAGCAGCCACGACGGACAGGGCTACGAGCAGTACTTC
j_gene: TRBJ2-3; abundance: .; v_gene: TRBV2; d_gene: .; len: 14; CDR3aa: CASYPGLGTDTQYF; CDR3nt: TGTGCCAGCTACCCGGGACTTGGCACAGATACGCAGTATTTT
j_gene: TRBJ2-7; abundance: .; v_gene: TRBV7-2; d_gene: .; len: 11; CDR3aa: CASSLSNEQYF; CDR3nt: TGTGCCAGCAGCTTAAGCAACGAGCAGTACTTC
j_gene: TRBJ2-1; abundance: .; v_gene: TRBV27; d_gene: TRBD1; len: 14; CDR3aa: CASSSTGGNSEQFF; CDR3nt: TGTGCCAGCAGTTCCACAGGGGGGAACAGTGAGCAGTTCTTC
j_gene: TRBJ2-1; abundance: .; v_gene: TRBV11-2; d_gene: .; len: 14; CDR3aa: CASSFRDIYNEQFF; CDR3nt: TGTGCCAGCAGCTTCCGGGACATTTACAATGAGCAGTTCTTC
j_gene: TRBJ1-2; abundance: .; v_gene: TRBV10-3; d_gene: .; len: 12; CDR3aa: CAISRQQVGYTF; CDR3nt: TGTGCCATCAGCCGACAGCAGGTTGGCTACACCTTC
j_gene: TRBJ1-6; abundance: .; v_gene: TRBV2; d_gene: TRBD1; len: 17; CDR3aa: CASSRDRISSYNSPLHF; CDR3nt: TGTGCCAGCAGTAGGGACAGGATCAGCTCCTATAATTCACCCCTCCACTTT
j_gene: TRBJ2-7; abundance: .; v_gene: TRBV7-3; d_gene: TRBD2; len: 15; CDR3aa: CASSLGVGEGYEQYF; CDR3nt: TGTGCCAGCAGCTTAGGGGTGGGGGAGGGCTACGAGCAGTACTTC
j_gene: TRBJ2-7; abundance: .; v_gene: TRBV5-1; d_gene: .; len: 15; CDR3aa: CASSKLGLGSNEQYF; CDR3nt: TGCGCCAGCAGCAAGCTGGGACTGGGGTCCAACGAGCAGTACTTC
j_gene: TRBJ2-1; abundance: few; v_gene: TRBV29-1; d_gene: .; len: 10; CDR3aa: CSVAGNEQFF; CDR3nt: TGCAGCGTTGCCGGGAATGAGCAGTTCTTC
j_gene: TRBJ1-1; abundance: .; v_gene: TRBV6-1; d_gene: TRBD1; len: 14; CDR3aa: CASSELTGGTEAFF; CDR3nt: TGTGCCAGCAGTGAACTGACAGGGGGCACTGAAGCTTTCTTT
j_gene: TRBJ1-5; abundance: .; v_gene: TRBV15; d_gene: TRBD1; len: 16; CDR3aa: CATSSGWGQGTQPQHF; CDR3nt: TGTGCCACCAGCTCCGGCTGGGGACAGGGTACTCAGCCCCAGCATTTT
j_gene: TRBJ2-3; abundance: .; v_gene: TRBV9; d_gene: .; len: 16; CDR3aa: CASSGERLREPDTQYF; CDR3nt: TGTGCCAGCAGCGGGGAACGACTTCGGGAGCCAGATACGCAGTATTTT
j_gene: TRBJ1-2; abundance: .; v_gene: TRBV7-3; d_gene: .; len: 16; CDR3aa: CASSLRIEGSNYGYTF; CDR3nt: TGTGCCAGCAGCTTACGTATCGAGGGTTCTAACTATGGCTACACCTTC
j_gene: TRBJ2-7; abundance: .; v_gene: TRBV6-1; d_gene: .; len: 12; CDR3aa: CASSSGGHEQYF; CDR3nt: TGTGCCAGCAGTTCCGGGGGACACGAGCAGTACTTC
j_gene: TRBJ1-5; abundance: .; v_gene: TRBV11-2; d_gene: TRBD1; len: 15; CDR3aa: CASSQTGATHQPQHF; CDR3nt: TGTGCCAGCAGCCAAACAGGGGCTACTCATCAGCCCCAGCATTTT
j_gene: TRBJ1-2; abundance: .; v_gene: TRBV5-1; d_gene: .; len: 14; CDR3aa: CASSLYPGSEGYTF; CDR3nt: TGCGCCAGCAGCTTGTACCCGGGGTCGGAAGGCTACACCTTC
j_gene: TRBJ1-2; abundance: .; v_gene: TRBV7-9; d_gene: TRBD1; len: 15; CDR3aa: CASSLPGQGDYGYTF; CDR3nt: TGTGCCAGCAGCCTGCCCGGACAGGGGGACTATGGCTACACCTTC
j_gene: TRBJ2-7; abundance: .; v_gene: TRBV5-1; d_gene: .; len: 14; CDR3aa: CASSLDVTTYEQYF; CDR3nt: TGCGCCAGCAGCTTGGACGTGACTACCTACGAGCAGTACTTC
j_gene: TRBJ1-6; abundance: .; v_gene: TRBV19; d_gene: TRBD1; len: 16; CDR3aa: CASSLIPGTGLNPLHF; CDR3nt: TGTGCCAGTAGCCTTATTCCCGGGACAGGGTTGAACCCCCTCCACTTT